This TCR beta chain appears in the sequencing data of a study of memory CD4+ T cells and cytomegalovirus serostatus. Study-wide results and caveats: CMV serostatus prediction reached median AUC approximately 0.95, or 0.91 with US-trained model.

As concerns this clone: Its antigen is still unknown.

The table came from immunoSEQ multiplex PCR; TCRdb's copy has only in-frame clones and leaves some out. The repertoire holds some 44,000 clones, with roughly 80% as singletons. The sort gate was single viable CD3+CD4+CD8-CD45RO+ cells for memory CD4+ T cells. CDR1 and CDR2 from the germline V gene are SGHDT and YYEEEE. This CDR3 region has 15 residues. The V and J ends lost 5 bases and 2 bases respectively, with 13 bases between them. The sample was memory CD4+ T cells from blood. This clonotype was sampled from an adult in good health and CMV-seronegative. The V and J genes are TRBV5-6 and TRBJ2-2; D unresolved. The CDR3 DNA reads as TGTGCCAGCAGACGAGGTGTTGCTAACACCGGGGAGCTGTTTTTT. Amino acids: CASRRGVANTGELFF.